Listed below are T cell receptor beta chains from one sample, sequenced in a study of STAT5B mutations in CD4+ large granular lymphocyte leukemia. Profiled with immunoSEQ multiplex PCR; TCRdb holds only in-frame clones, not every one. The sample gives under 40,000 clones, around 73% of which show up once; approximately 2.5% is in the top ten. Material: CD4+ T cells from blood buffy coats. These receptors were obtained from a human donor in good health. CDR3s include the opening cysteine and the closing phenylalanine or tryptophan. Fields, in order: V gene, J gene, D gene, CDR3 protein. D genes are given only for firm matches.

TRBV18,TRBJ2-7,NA,CASSPSLLGSSAEQYF
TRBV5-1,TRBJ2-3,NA,CASTQALTDTQYF
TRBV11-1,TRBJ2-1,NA,CASSLQGLQQFF
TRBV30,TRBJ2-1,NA,CACKADYYNEQFF
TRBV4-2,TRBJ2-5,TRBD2,CASSQGGTSGTQETQYF
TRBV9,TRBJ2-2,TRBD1,CASSPLQGPTNTGELFF
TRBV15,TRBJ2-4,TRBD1,CATSRERTGGSNIQYF
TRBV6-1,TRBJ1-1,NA,CASSELTGGHTEAFF
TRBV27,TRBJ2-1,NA,CASSPGLTGGNEQFF
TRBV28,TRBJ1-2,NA,CASSPTAYGYTF
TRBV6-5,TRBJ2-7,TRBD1,CASSRQGREQYF
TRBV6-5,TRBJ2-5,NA,CASSYTGLYAETQYF
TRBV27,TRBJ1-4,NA,CASSFSSGNEKLFF
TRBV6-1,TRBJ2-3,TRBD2,CASSHQRGTDTQYF
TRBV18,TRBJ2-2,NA,CASSPRTTGELFF
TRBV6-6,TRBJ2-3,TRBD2,CASMAAGGTDTQYF
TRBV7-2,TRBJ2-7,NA,CASSPYGAYEQYF
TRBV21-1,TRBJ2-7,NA,CASSKVASGGYPYEQYF
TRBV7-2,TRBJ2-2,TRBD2,CASSTTSGATGGELFF
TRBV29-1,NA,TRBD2,CSVEDGEGLNHEQYF
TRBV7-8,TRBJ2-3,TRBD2,CASSLDAGTSSPDTQYF
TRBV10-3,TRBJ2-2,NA,CAISVLEYTGELFF